These T cell receptor beta chains were read from a single sample in a study of blood T cell repertoires in COVID-19. Using immunoSEQ multiplex PCR, the repertoire was profiled, and TCRdb retains in-frame clones only, with some absent. The table lists 380,000 or so clones, more than 80% of them singletons. Sequenced input: peripheral blood. These receptors were taken from a man between 40 and 49 years old with acute or convalescent COVID-19. The CDR3 runs from the conserved cysteine through the conserved F or W. D genes are given only for firm matches. Some rows mark clone size as missing; the rest say once, few, many or name a class of expanded clone.

v_gene: TRBV19; j_gene: TRBJ2-6; len: 16; abundance: .; d_gene: TRBD1; CDR3aa: CAGRDRVVSGANVLTF; CDR3nt: TGTGCCGGCCGGGACAGGGTTGTCTCTGGGGCCAACGTCCTGACTTTC
v_gene: TRBV5-4; j_gene: TRBJ2-7; len: 14; abundance: .; d_gene: TRBD1; CDR3aa: CASTSGTGSYEQYF; CDR3nt: TGTGCCAGCACCTCGGGGACAGGCTCCTACGAGCAGTACTTC
v_gene: TRBV18; j_gene: TRBJ2-1; len: 16; abundance: .; d_gene: TRBD1; CDR3aa: CASSPRTGTGTNEQFF; CDR3nt: TGTGCCAGCTCACCAAGGACCGGGACAGGGACTAATGAGCAGTTCTTC
v_gene: TRBV27; j_gene: TRBJ2-7; len: 15; abundance: .; d_gene: TRBD1; CDR3aa: CASSLGGQGFYEQYF; CDR3nt: TGTGCCAGCAGTTTAGGGGGACAGGGATTCTACGAGCAGTACTTC
v_gene: TRBV5-1; j_gene: TRBJ2-7; len: 15; abundance: .; d_gene: TRBD2; CDR3aa: CASSSPTSGAYEQYF; CDR3nt: TGCGCCAGCAGCTCGCCGACTAGCGGGGCCTACGAGCAGTACTTC
v_gene: TRBV4-1; j_gene: TRBJ1-1; len: 13; abundance: .; d_gene: .; CDR3aa: CASTNRVNTEAFF; CDR3nt: TGCGCCAGCACCAACCGAGTGAACACTGAAGCTTTCTTT
v_gene: TRBV24-1; j_gene: TRBJ1-1; len: 14; abundance: .; d_gene: .; CDR3aa: CATSGYALTTEAFF; CDR3nt: TGTGCCACCAGTGGTTATGCCCTGACAACTGAAGCTTTCTTT
v_gene: TRBV19; j_gene: TRBJ2-1; len: 14; abundance: .; d_gene: TRBD1; CDR3aa: CASGIQGAHNEQFF; CDR3nt: TGTGCCAGCGGAATACAGGGGGCGCATAATGAGCAGTTCTTC
v_gene: TRBV2; j_gene: TRBJ1-6; len: 13; abundance: .; d_gene: .; CDR3aa: CATTGTYNSPLHF; CDR3nt: TGTGCCACCACGGGGACCTATAATTCACCCCTCCACTTT
v_gene: TRBV28; j_gene: TRBJ1-4; len: 14; abundance: .; d_gene: TRBD1; CDR3aa: CASSPPTGIRSLFF; CDR3nt: TGTGCCAGCAGTCCCCCGACAGGGATACGAAGTCTGTTTTTT
v_gene: TRBV10-3; j_gene: TRBJ2-6; len: 16; abundance: .; d_gene: TRBD1; CDR3aa: CAISDRERSGANVLTF; CDR3nt: TGTGCCATCAGCGACAGGGAAAGATCTGGGGCCAACGTCCTGACTTTC
v_gene: TRBV3-1/TRBV3-2; j_gene: TRBJ1-1; len: 12; abundance: .; d_gene: .; CDR3aa: CASSQIQAEAFF; CDR3nt: TGTGCCAGCAGCCAGATTCAGGCTGAAGCTTTCTTT
v_gene: TRBV29-1; j_gene: TRBJ1-2; len: 13; abundance: .; d_gene: .; CDR3aa: CSVAPGHVYGYTF; CDR3nt: TGCAGCGTCGCCCCTGGACACGTCTATGGCTACACCTTC
v_gene: TRBV9; j_gene: TRBJ1-2; len: 12; abundance: once; d_gene: .; CDR3aa: CASSVFIDGYTF; CDR3nt: TGTGCCAGCAGCGTATTCATTGATGGCTACACCTTC
v_gene: TRBV6-1; j_gene: TRBJ1-5; len: 17; abundance: .; d_gene: TRBD1; CDR3aa: CASSVPGQGYSNQPQHF; CDR3nt: TGTGCCAGCAGTGTTCCGGGACAGGGTTATAGCAATCAGCCCCAGCATTTT
v_gene: TRBV13; j_gene: TRBJ2-3; len: 14; abundance: .; d_gene: .; CDR3aa: CASSLGSGTDTQYF; CDR3nt: TGTGCCAGCAGCTTAGGTAGCGGCACAGATACGCAGTATTTT
v_gene: TRBV30; j_gene: TRBJ1-1; len: 15; abundance: .; d_gene: .; CDR3aa: CAWSSAPEGNTEAFF; CDR3nt: TGTGCCTGGAGTTCTGCCCCCGAGGGCAACACTGAAGCTTTCTTT
v_gene: TRBV25-1; j_gene: TRBJ1-1; len: 13; abundance: .; d_gene: .; CDR3aa: CASSEPVNTEAFF; CDR3nt: TGTGCCAGCAGTGAACCGGTGAACACTGAAGCTTTCTTT
v_gene: TRBV5-5; j_gene: TRBJ2-5; len: 16; abundance: once; d_gene: TRBD2; CDR3aa: CASSLVVAGGVETQYF; CDR3nt: TGTGCCAGCAGCTTGGTGGTAGCGGGGGGGGTAGAGACCCAGTACTTC
v_gene: TRBV28; j_gene: TRBJ1-2; len: 13; abundance: .; d_gene: .; CDR3aa: CASSSGNLGGYTF; CDR3nt: TGTGCCAGCAGTAGCGGGAATTTAGGAGGCTACACCTTC
v_gene: TRBV9; j_gene: TRBJ1-1; len: 15; abundance: .; d_gene: .; CDR3aa: CASSVGGGAYTEAFF; CDR3nt: TGTGCCAGCAGCGTAGGTGGGGGCGCTTACACTGAAGCTTTCTTT
v_gene: TRBV30; j_gene: TRBJ1-1; len: 13; abundance: .; d_gene: TRBD1; CDR3aa: CAWYRGYVAEAFF; CDR3nt: TGTGCCTGGTACAGGGGGTACGTAGCTGAAGCTTTCTTT
v_gene: TRBV5-1; j_gene: TRBJ1-1; len: 14; abundance: .; d_gene: .; CDR3aa: CASSLPGDSTEAFF; CDR3nt: TGCGCCAGCAGTTTACCAGGGGATTCCACTGAAGCTTTCTTT
v_gene: TRBV12-3/TRBV12-4; j_gene: TRBJ1-1; len: 13; abundance: .; d_gene: .; CDR3aa: CASSFVGATEAFF; CDR3nt: TGTGCCAGCAGTTTCGTGGGGGCTACTGAAGCTTTCTTT
v_gene: TRBV28; j_gene: TRBJ2-7; len: 16; abundance: .; d_gene: .; CDR3aa: CASVPDRRTSSYEQYF; CDR3nt: TGTGCCAGCGTCCCGGACAGAAGAACCAGCTCCTACGAGCAGTACTTC
v_gene: TRBV6-2/TRBV6-3; j_gene: TRBJ1-5; len: 15; abundance: .; d_gene: .; CDR3aa: CASSSQQGGDQPQHF; CDR3nt: TGTGCCAGCAGTTCACAACAGGGTGGAGATCAGCCCCAGCATTTT
v_gene: TRBV10-1; j_gene: TRBJ2-5; len: 16; abundance: .; d_gene: TRBD1; CDR3aa: CASSAISGTGQETQYF; CDR3nt: TGCGCCAGCAGTGCCATAAGCGGGACAGGGCAAGAGACCCAGTACTTC
v_gene: TRBV5-4; j_gene: TRBJ2-5; len: 16; abundance: once; d_gene: TRBD2; CDR3aa: CASSFLAGGPQETQYF; CDR3nt: TGTGCCAGCAGCTTCTTAGCGGGGGGGCCACAAGAGACCCAGTACTTC